This T cell receptor beta chain was found in a study of PD-L1 blockade in urothelial cancer. Looking at the study overall: Enrolled patients had been treated previously with 0 to 3 chemotherapy regimens. Blood drawn 3 weeks (second dose) and 6 weeks after treatment start was analyzed.

Every PCR was spiked with synthetic TCR analog templates. The assay was immunoSEQ multiplex PCR, and TCRdb's table has in-frame clones only and misses some. Here the sample spans 48,000 or so clones, about four fifths being singletons. Indicated time point: peripheral blood 6 weeks after treatment start. This clone was picked up one time. The CDR3 runs 12 residues. Germline V gives CDR1 SGHRS, CDR2 YFSETQ. V was clipped by 4 bases and J by 7 bases, with 12 bases between them. The sequences come from PBMCs, collected around atezolizumab (anti-PD-L1) treatment. V is TRBV5-1 and J is TRBJ2-7; no clear D. The sequence derives from a man in his sixties or seventies with urothelial cancer. The CDR3, as DNA: TGCGCCAGCAGCCCCGCCGGTAGTGAGCAGTACTTC. Protein sequence: CASSPAGSEQYF.